The clone carrying this T cell receptor (beta chain) was recorded at least ten times. The antigen is not known. This sample stems from a study of T cell clonality in common variable immunodeficiency. The study, taken as a whole, reports: Fewer deletions and N-nucleotide insertions were reportedly seen in common variable immunodeficiency TCR beta sequences.

Control and CVID samples contributed equal amounts of genomic DNA. The protocol was immunoSEQ multiplex PCR, while the TCRdb copy is restricted to in-frame clones and leaves out a portion. This repertoire holds approximately 29,000 clones, and none appear only once. CVID subjects had received replacement immunoglobulin for at least one year. The sequenced sample was peripheral blood mononuclear cells. This clonotype was sampled from a human donor with common variable immunodeficiency.

The CDR3 bases that were read are TGTGCCAGCAGCCTGGGACTAGCGGAGTACGAG. Its protein is CASSLGLAEYE. The whole CDR3 protein is CASSLGLAEYEQYF. The chain is built from TRBV7-8 and TRBJ2-7; 11 bases map to TRBD2. The read stops 3 residues short of the end of the CDR3; the missing end is completed from the germline J gene. This CDR3 comprises 14 residues. CDR1 and CDR2 (germline): SGHVS, FQNEAQ. Trimming took 5 bases from V and 4 from J; bases not matched to a gene: 4.